These 30 T cell receptor beta chains originate from one sample sequenced in a study of shared clonotypes between healthy human individuals. Method: immunoSEQ multiplex PCR; TCRdb's copy keeps in-frame clones and lacks some. The table records 2 million to 2.5 million clones, approximately 95% of them present only once. Material: naive CD4+ T cells from PBMCs. The sample's subset: CD45RA+ positively selected. All receptors come from a man aged 18-30 years in good health. Some clones in this sample may be carry-over from other donors' samples.

This clone was seen once. A junction boundary mismatches the germline segment, possibly from a read error. The chain combines TRBV9 with TRBJ1-1, with D maybe TRBD1 (6 bases). The CDR3 extends over 13 amino acids. The germline CDR1 and CDR2 sequences are SGDLS and YYNGEE. The CDR3 reads CASSFDRDTEAFF. For the CDR3, the DNA is TGTGCCAGCAGCTTCGACCGGGACACAGAAGCTTTCTTT.

The rearrangement joins TRBV6-4 to TRBJ2-2; D perhaps matches TRBD2 (6 bases). Germline values: CDR1 MRHNA, CDR2 SNTAGT. The CDR3 is 16 amino acids. With 5 bases removed from V and 6 bases from J, the gap between germline ends came to 19 bases. CDR3 DNA: TGTGCCAGCAGTAGGGACTTTCCCCAAGCCGCCGGGGAGCTGTTTTTT. Its translation: CASSRDFPQAAGELFF.

The rearrangement links TRBV5-1 to TRBJ2-7; TRBD2 might be the D (6 bases). The CDR3 spans 12 residues. Looked up from germline, CDR1 is SGHRS and CDR2 is YFSETQ. Trimming took 4 bases from V and 6 from J, leaving 11 bases between them. CDR3 sequence (DNA): TGCGCCAGCAGCCCCCTGGGGGGCGAGCAGTACTTC. It translates to CASSPLGGEQYF.

V is TRBV10-1 and J is TRBJ1-2; no clear D. Germline V gene data show CDR1 as WNHNN and CDR2 as SYGVQD (reference sequence). Trimming pared 0 bases from V and 2 bases from J, leaving 7 bases between. The CDR3 has 14 residues. The CDR3 sequence is CASSESRQNYGYTF. The CDR3 region has the DNA TGCGCCAGCAGTGAGTCGAGACAAAACTATGGCTACACCTTC.

V and J are TRBV5-1 and TRBJ1-1, with TRBD1 as a possible D gene (5 bases). The V gene's germline CDR1 is SGHRS and CDR2 YFSETQ. V gave up 2 bases and J gave up 0 bases, with 11 bases separating them. CDR3 length equals 15 residues. The CDR3 nucleotides are TGCGCCAGCAGCTTTAGCGGGACTTTGAACACTGAAGCTTTCTTT. Translated, it gives CASSFSGTLNTEAFF.

Remarks on this clone: Other DNA sequences within the sample encode an identical CDR3. The chain has TRBV5-4 and TRBJ1-1, with a weak D call TRBD1 (6 bases). The CDR3 loop spans 15 amino acids. CDR1 is SGHNT, CDR2 YYREEE, per germline (reference sequence). The ends were cut back, 3 bases at V and 1 base at J, with 13 bases in the middle. In nucleotides, the CDR3 is TGTGCCAGCAGCTCCCCCAGAGGGGGGAACACTGAAGCTTTCTTT. It is translated as CASSSPRGGNTEAFF. Using reference TRBV5-4 and TRBJ1-1 for the parts outside the CDR3, the full variable domain is ETGVTQSPTHLIKTRGQQVTLRCSSQSGHNTVSWYQQALGQGPQFIFQYYREEENGRGNFPPRFSGLQFPNYSSELNVNALELDDSALYLCASSSPRGGNTEAFFGQGTRLTVV.

The gene calls are TRBV30 and TRBJ2-7; D is undetermined. Germline CDR1 and CDR2: GTSNPN and SVGIG (reference sequence). Trimming took off 2 bases at V and 4 bases at J, with 12 bases between the two ends. The length of the CDR3 is 13 residues. CDR3 sequence: CAWSPSSPYEQYF. CDR3 DNA: TGTGCCTGGAGTCCATCATCCCCGTACGAGCAGTACTTC.

The chain combines TRBV28 with TRBJ1-1; unclear D gene. Per the germline V gene, CDR1 is MDHEN and CDR2 is SYDVKM. The CDR3 totals 12 residues. V shed 7 bases and J shed 4 bases, with 10 bases lying between them. The CDR3 DNA sequence: TGTGCCAGCAACAAGGATGGCACTGAAGCTTTCTTT. As protein: CASNKDGTEAFF.

The chain links TRBV5-1 to TRBJ2-2; unclear D gene. The V gene's germline CDR1 is SGHRS and CDR2 YFSETQ. CDR3 length equals 14 residues. V lost 2 bases to trimming and J lost 7 bases, with 12 bases between them. The CDR3 bases are TGCGCCAGCAGCTTAAGGACCCTCGGCGGGGAGCTGTTTTTT. It encodes CASSLRTLGGELFF.

This chain links TRBV7-9 with TRBJ1-2; no clear D gene. V was trimmed by 1 base and J by 4 bases, leaving 19 bases between them. This CDR3 has 17 amino acids. The germline CDR1 and CDR2 sequences are SEHNR and FQNEAQ (reference sequence). The CDR3: CASSLELSPKSIYGYTF. DNA of the CDR3: TGTGCCAGCAGCTTAGAGCTAAGCCCGAAGTCAATCTATGGCTACACCTTC.

The rearrangement uses TRBV6-5 and TRBJ2-3, with a possible D match to TRBD1 (6 bases). The CDR3 consists of 13 residues. Germline V lookup: CDR1 MNHEY, CDR2 SVGAGI. V lost 6 bases and J lost 10, with 17 bases in between. The CDR3 is CASSRPEKGAQYF. The CDR3 DNA is TGTGCCAGCAGCCGCCCTGAGAAGGGGGCGCAGTATTTT.

The chain employs TRBV10-3 and TRBJ2-1; 11 nucleotides align to TRBD2. The J segment lost 9 bases and the V segment lost 6 bases, leaving 10 bases of the junction unmatched. The CDR3 totals 15 residues. Germline CDR1 reads ENHRY; CDR2 reads SYGVKD. CDR3 bases: TGTGCCATCAGCCTAGCGGGAGGCCTCGCCGGTGAGCAGTTCTTC. This sequence encodes CAISLAGGLAGEQFF.

This clone has a single count. The J gene is TRBJ2-7, the V gene TRBV6-1, with 8 nucleotides matching TRBD1. The CDR3 runs 14 residues. From germline, CDR1 is MNHNS and CDR2 SASEGT. The V and J ends lost 6 bases and 3 bases, in that order; junction bases with no gene match: 7. The CDR3 sequence: CASSAGRGRYEQYF. The CDR3 region has the DNA TGTGCCAGCAGCGCCGGCAGGGGGCGCTACGAGCAGTACTTC.

The chain couples TRBV5-1 to TRBJ1-2, with D possibly matching TRBD1 (6 bases). The CDR3 spans 14 residues. Germline lookup yields CDR1 SGHRS and CDR2 YFSETQ. V lost 0 bases, J lost 8 bases, and 14 bases lay in between. Here the CDR3 reads CASSLASGAEGYTF. CDR3 nucleotide sequence: TGCGCCAGCAGCTTGGCATCGGGGGCGGAGGGCTACACCTTC.

The CDR3 coding sequence is TGTGCCAGTAGCGACCAGGGTGCTGGAAACACCATATATTTT. Its translation is CASSDQGAGNTIYF. J is TRBJ1-3 and V is TRBV19, with D tentatively TRBD1 (5 bases). The V gene's germline CDR1 is LNHDA and CDR2 SQIVND (reference sequence). There are 14 residues in the CDR3. V was shortened by 6 bases and J by 2 bases, with 11 bases between the two germline ends.

This clone was counted once. V usage is TRBV28 and J usage is TRBJ2-1, with 7 bases aligning to TRBD2. The CDR3 has 15 amino acids. The germline V gene encodes CDR1 MDHEN and CDR2 SYDVKM. V gave up 8 bases and J gave up 3 bases; unmatched junction bases: 10. CDR3 coding DNA: TGTGCCAGCTATAGACTAGCCAGTAGCTACAATGAGCAGTTCTTC. Its protein is CASYRLASSYNEQFF.

The gene calls are TRBV28 and TRBJ2-7; no clear D. Looked up from germline, CDR1 is MDHEN and CDR2 is SYDVKM. The V end was cut by 6 bases, the J end by 2 bases, with 5 bases between. The CDR3 has 11 amino acids. The CDR3 nucleotides are TGTGCCAGCAGACTAACCTACGAGCAGTACTTC. Translating it yields CASRLTYEQYF.

V and J are TRBV19 and TRBJ1-2; D gene ambiguous. Trimming took off 1 base at V and 5 bases at J, with 11 bases between the two ends. The germline V gene has CDR1 LNHDA and CDR2 SQIVND (reference sequence). This CDR3 has 14 amino acids. This CDR3 reads CASSIVGPEYGYTF. For the CDR3, the DNA is TGTGCCAGTAGTATAGTAGGCCCGGAGTATGGCTACACCTTC.

The table lists this clone with a count of one. The V gene is TRBV2, the J gene TRBJ2-7; possibly TRBD1 for D (6 bases). V was pared by 7 bases and J by 3 bases, with 13 bases between. The CDR3 is 13 amino acids. Germline-derived CDR1 and CDR2 are SNHLY and FYNNEI. For the CDR3, the DNA is TGTGCCAGCAAACGGACAGCACTCTACGAGCAGTACTTC. As protein: CASKRTALYEQYF.

The chain combines TRBV7-8 with TRBJ2-1; D call uncertain. V lost 4 bases and J lost 9, with 19 bases in between. This CDR3 has 15 amino acids. In germline, CDR1 is SGHVS, CDR2 FQNEAQ. CDR3 DNA sequence: TGTGCCAGCAGCTCACCCCGGCCGGTAGTCAGTGAGCAGTTCTTC. It is translated as CASSSPRPVVSEQFF.

This clone was detected once. The V call is TRBV28, the J call TRBJ2-7, with D perhaps TRBD2 (5 bases). V was trimmed by 4 bases and J by 3 bases, leaving 13 bases between them. CDR1 is MDHEN and CDR2 is SYDVKM in the germline V gene. The CDR3 has 14 amino acids. In nucleotides, the CDR3 is TGTGCCAGCAGTTCGCGGACTCATAACTACGAGCAGTACTTC. Translated, it gives CASSSRTHNYEQYF. The full variable domain, in which reference TRBV28 and TRBJ2-7 provide the parts outside the CDR3, is DVKVTQSSRYLVKRTGEKVFLECVQDMDHENMFWYRQDPGLGLRLIYFSYDVKMKEKGDIPEGYSVSREKKERFSLILESASTNQTSMYLCASSSRTHNYEQYFGPGTRLTVT.

V and J are TRBV18 and TRBJ2-7, with no clear D. The CDR3 covers 13 residues. Germline assignment: CDR1 KGHSH and CDR2 LQKENI. Trimming took off 3 bases at V and 6 bases at J, with 12 bases between the two ends. CDR3 in DNA: TGTGCCAGCTCACCGTCACTCCAAGGCGAGCAGTACTTC. Translating it yields CASSPSLQGEQYF.

This chain joins TRBV28 and TRBJ1-2; D call uncertain. The CDR3 sequence is 14 residues long. Trimming shortened V by 4 bases and J by 4 bases, and 13 bases separated the two germline ends. Germline V CDR1 and CDR2: MDHEN, SYDVKM. CDR3 in amino acids: CASSSPGSFYGYTF. The CDR3 bases are TGTGCCAGCAGTTCGCCGGGCAGCTTCTATGGCTACACCTTC.

The rearrangement joins TRBV7-3 to TRBJ2-3; TRBD2 matches 11 bases. Germline V CDR1 and CDR2: SGHTA, FQGTGA. This CDR3 spans 17 amino acids. V was clipped by 5 bases and J by 6 bases; unmatched bases: 13. The CDR3 reads CASSLGLAAHFDDTQYF. The CDR3 DNA sequence: TGTGCCAGCAGCCTGGGACTAGCGGCACATTTCGACGATACGCAGTATTTT.

This clone was seen only a few times. J is TRBJ1-1 and V is TRBV12-2. TRBV12-2 counts as a pseudogene. The CDR3 covers 16 residues. CDR3 bases: TGTGCAAGTCGCTTCAGTGTCCGACCGAGGAACACTGAAGCTTTCTTT. Its protein product is CASRFSVRPRNTEAFF.

This chain uses TRBV27 with TRBJ1-4, with D perhaps TRBD1 (5 bases). Germline CDR1 reads MNHEY; CDR2 reads SMNVEV (reference sequence). The CDR3 has 17 amino acids. Trimming cost V 5 bases and J 1 base, with 17 bases left between them. CDR3 residues: CASSRLSVGGTNEKLFF. The CDR3 nucleotides are TGTGCCAGCAGTCGGCTTAGTGTGGGGGGAACTAATGAAAAACTGTTTTTT.

The chain uses TRBV15 and TRBJ2-1; D remains ambiguous. Trimming cost V 3 bases and J 7 bases, with 16 bases left between them. The CDR3 sequence is 15 residues long. Germline CDR1 is LNHNV and CDR2 is YYDKDF (reference sequence). CDR3 sequence reads: CATSSGIGQLNEQFF. The CDR3 DNA reads TGTGCCACCAGCAGTGGGATCGGCCAGTTGAATGAGCAGTTCTTC.

The V call is TRBV6-1, the J call TRBJ1-2, with D perhaps matching TRBD1 (6 bases). Germline CDR1 and CDR2: MNHNS and SASEGT. The CDR3 extends over 15 amino acids. V was pared by 5 bases and J by 4 bases, with 17 bases between. In DNA, the CDR3 is TGTGCCAGCAGTTTGGGGGGGGCGCAGGGCTATGGCTACACCTTC. Protein: CASSLGGAQGYGYTF.

CDR3 amino acids: CASSHEDGYEQYF. In DNA form, the CDR3 reads TGCGCCAGCAGCCATGAGGACGGATACGAGCAGTACTTC. The chain uses TRBV4-1 and TRBJ2-7; D uncertain. The V and J ends lost 3 bases and 4 bases respectively, with 10 bases between them. Germline V gene lookup returns CDR1 MGHRA and CDR2 YSYEKL. There are 13 residues in the CDR3.

This clone was found once. The genes are TRBV10-1 and TRBJ2-1; 10 positions match TRBD2. V was clipped by 4 bases and J by 9 bases; unmatched bases: 3. This CDR3 contains 13 residues. CDR1 and CDR2 (germline): WNHNN, SYGVQD (reference sequence). CDR3 protein: CASSGRTSGEQFF. For the CDR3, the DNA is TGCGCCAGCAGTGGGAGGACTAGCGGTGAGCAGTTCTTC.